One sample yielded the 20 T cell receptor beta chains listed below, sequenced in a study of cytomegalovirus exposure and HLA in healthy donors. Vbeta (60) and Jbeta (13) primers were used in the PCR. Here immunoSEQ multiplex PCR was the method, and the copy in TCRdb shows in-frame clones only, minus some. The table records 150,000 to 200,000 clones, more than 65% of them present only once. Sequencing was carried out using PBMCs. The receptors were sampled from a man aged 50-59 years in good health and CMV-seropositive.

This rearrangement joins TRBV18 to TRBJ1-1; D might be TRBD1 (6 bases). This CDR3 has 17 residues. The V gene lost 1 base and the J gene lost 3 bases, with 18 bases spanning the gap. Germline CDR1 and CDR2: KGHSH and LQKENI. The CDR3 loop is CASSPLRLQGPDTEAFF. The CDR3 region has the DNA TGTGCCAGCTCACCACTCCGATTACAGGGTCCGGACACTGAAGCTTTCTTT. Based on the CDR3 plus reference TRBV18 and TRBJ1-1, the full variable domain is NAGVMQNPRHLVRRRGQEARLRCSPMKGHSHVYWYRQLPEEGLKFMVYLQKENIIDESGMPKERFSAEFPKEGPSILRIQQVVRGDSAAYFCASSPLRLQGPDTEAFFGQGTRLTVV.

The V and J genes are TRBV9 and TRBJ2-3; no clear D. CDR1 is SGDLS and CDR2 is YYNGEE in the germline V gene. There are 13 residues in the CDR3. The V end lost 0 bases, the J end lost 2 bases, and 4 bases lay between the germline ends. CDR3 DNA: TGTGCCAGCAGCGTAGACAACACAGATACGCAGTATTTT. It encodes CASSVDNTDTQYF.

This chain joins TRBV29-1 and TRBJ2-7; tentative D call: TRBD1 (5 bases). The CDR3 length is 13 residues. Trimming left V 3 bases short and J 3 bases short, with 12 bases between. Germline loops: CDR1 SQVTM, CDR2 ANQGSEA. CDR3 DNA: TGCAGCGTTGATGGACACGACAGCTACGAGCAGTACTTC. Protein sequence: CSVDGHDSYEQYF.

The chain links TRBV15 to TRBJ1-4; D not resolved. V shed 5 bases and J shed 7 bases, with 11 bases lying between them. Germline values: CDR1 LNHNV, CDR2 YYDKDF (reference sequence). The CDR3 runs 13 residues. For the CDR3, the DNA is TGTGCCACCAGCGTCGTCGTTTTTGAAAAACTGTTTTTT. Translation: CATSVVVFEKLFF.

The chain recombines TRBV2 with TRBJ2-5, with 7 bases that match TRBD2. The V gene's germline CDR1 is SNHLY and CDR2 FYNNEI. The V segment lost 1 base and the J segment 7 bases; nucleotides outside the gene matches: 9. The CDR3 runs 15 residues. The CDR3: CASSEGFLRERTQYF. The CDR3 bases are TGTGCCAGCAGTGAAGGATTTTTGCGGGAGAGGACCCAGTACTTC.

This chain links TRBV27 with TRBJ2-3, with TRBD1 matching over 9 bases. Germline V gene sequence: CDR1 MNHEY, CDR2 SMNVEV (reference sequence). V lost 5 bases to trimming and J lost 2 bases; unmatched junction nucleotides: 5. The CDR3 has 15 residues. CDR3 sequence reads: CASSIGQGYTDTQYF. The CDR3 region has the DNA TGTGCCAGCAGTATTGGACAGGGGTACACAGATACGCAGTATTTT.

The V call is TRBV2, the J call TRBJ1-6, with D hard to call. This CDR3 spans 12 amino acids. Trimming shortened V by 4 bases and J by 5 bases, and 3 bases separated the two germline ends. CDR1 and CDR2 from the germline V gene are SNHLY and FYNNEI. The DNA of the CDR3 is TGTGCCAGCAGTGCTAATAATTCACCCCTCCACTTT. Encoded protein: CASSANNSPLHF.

This chain joins TRBV11-3 and TRBJ2-3; 13 bases line up with TRBD2. The ends lost 4 bases at V and 2 bases at J; junction bases unmatched: 6. CDR3 size: 17 residues. CDR1 SGHNT and CDR2 YENEEA come from the germline V gene. This CDR3 reads CASSSHGLAGVTDTQYF. In DNA form, the CDR3 reads TGTGCCAGCAGCTCTCACGGACTAGCGGGAGTCACAGATACGCAGTATTTT. Looking up the rest from reference TRBV11-3 and TRBJ2-3 gives the full variable domain: EAGVVQSPRYKIIEKKQPVAFWCNPISGHNTLYWYLQNLGQGPELLIRYENEEAVDDSQLPKDRFSAERLKGVDSTLKIQPAELGDSAVYLCASSSHGLAGVTDTQYFGPGTRLTVL.

The chain recombines TRBV9 with TRBJ2-1, with 13 bases matching TRBD2. The length of the CDR3 is 16 residues. The germline V gene has CDR1 SGDLS and CDR2 YYNGEE. The trim removed 0 bases at V and 7 bases at J, leaving 4 bases unmatched. CDR3 nucleotides: TGTGCCAGCAGCGTAGGCTGGACTAGCGGGGGTAATGAGCAGTTCTTC. It yields the protein CASSVGWTSGGNEQFF. The complete variable domain, with remaining parts taken from reference TRBV9 and TRBJ2-1, reads DSGVTQTPKHLITATGQRVTLRCSPRSGDLSVYWYQQSLDQGLQFLIQYYNGEERAKGNILERFSAQQFPDLHSELNLSSLELGDSALYFCASSVGWTSGGNEQFFGPGTRLTVL.

The chain links TRBV19 to TRBJ2-5, with D perhaps TRBD2 (5 bases). This CDR3 contains 15 residues. From germline, CDR1 is LNHDA and CDR2 SQIVND (reference sequence). V was pared by 4 bases and J by 1 base, with 13 bases between. CDR3 sequence: CASSSGLGSQETQYF. The CDR3 DNA follows: TGTGCCAGTAGTAGCGGGCTGGGGAGCCAAGAGACCCAGTACTTC.

The gene calls are TRBV5-6 and TRBJ2-2; 10 nucleotides align to TRBD2. Looked up from germline, CDR1 is SGHDT and CDR2 is YYEEEE. V lost 3 bases to trimming and J lost 0 bases; unmatched junction nucleotides: 2. CDR3 length equals 16 residues. The CDR3 is CASSSGLAANTGELFF. The CDR3 region has the DNA TGTGCCAGCAGCTCAGGACTAGCGGCGAACACCGGGGAGCTGTTTTTT.

This chain uses TRBV9 with TRBJ2-1; TRBD1 agrees at 9 bases. The V gene end was trimmed by 0 bases and the J gene end by 7 bases; junction bases not matched to a gene: 2. Per germline, CDR1 SGDLS and CDR2 YYNGEE. The CDR3 consists of 14 residues. The CDR3 sequence: CASSVGGQGNEQFF. CDR3 DNA sequence: TGTGCCAGCAGCGTAGGGGGACAGGGTAATGAGCAGTTCTTC.

This clone was counted a single time. Within the sample, other DNA sequences also encode this same CDR3. This chain connects TRBV18 to TRBJ1-5; D might be TRBD1 (5 bases). Trimming left V 5 bases short and J 9 bases short, with 20 bases between. The CDR3 totals 15 residues. CDR1 and CDR2 from the germline V gene are KGHSH and LQKENI. The CDR3 loop is CASSNNGADALPQHF. DNA for the CDR3: TGTGCCAGCTCAAATAATGGGGCTGATGCGCTGCCCCAGCATTTT.

The chain joins TRBV9 to TRBJ2-6; 8 nucleotides agree with TRBD1. The J segment lost 0 bases and the V segment lost 3 bases, leaving 8 bases of the junction unmatched. CDR3 size: 18 residues. Germline V CDR1 and CDR2: SGDLS, YYNGEE. For the CDR3, the DNA is TGTGCCAGCAGCGCCGGACAGGGTGGGGGCTCTGGGGCCAACGTCCTGACTTTC. It yields the protein CASSAGQGGGSGANVLTF.

This clone was observed a single time. The rearrangement joins TRBV4-1 to TRBJ2-5; 8 bases align to TRBD2. This CDR3 spans 18 amino acids. Germline V CDR1 and CDR2: MGHRA, YSYEKL. V lost 0 bases to trimming and J lost 0 bases; unmatched junction nucleotides: 9. The CDR3 DNA follows: TGCGCCAGCAGCCAAGAAAGTCTAGCGGGCACGTACCAAGAGACCCAGTACTTC. Translation gives CASSQESLAGTYQETQYF.

This clone was seen only once. The chain employs TRBV6-6 and TRBJ1-1, with TRBD1 identical over 7 bases. CDR3 size: 16 residues. Germline V gene sequence: CDR1 MNHNY, CDR2 SVGAGI (reference sequence). V shed 4 bases and J 6 bases; nucleotides not matched to a gene: 14. The CDR3 DNA is TGTGCCAGCAGTTCTTCCCCGTCAGACAGGGAGGCTGAAGCTTTCTTT. This translates into CASSSSPSDREAEAFF.

The J gene is TRBJ1-1, the V gene TRBV7-2; D is perhaps TRBD1 (6 bases). The CDR3 is made up of 15 amino acids. Germline values: CDR1 SGHTA, CDR2 FQGNSA. Trimming removed 1 base at V and 1 base at J, with 10 bases between. CDR3 region: CASSLVGGKNTEAFF. CDR3 nucleotides: TGTGCCAGCAGCTTAGTAGGGGGAAAGAACACTGAAGCTTTCTTT.

The chain couples TRBV18 to TRBJ1-2; 7 bases align to TRBD1. The CDR3 runs 14 residues. Trimming took 3 bases from V and 6 from J; bases not matched to a gene: 7. Germline CDR1 reads KGHSH; CDR2 reads LQKENI. The CDR3 sequence: CASSPPGQLNGYTF. CDR3 nucleotides: TGTGCCAGCTCACCCCCGGGACAGCTCAATGGCTACACCTTC.

The CDR3 loop is CASSPTGKAFF. The CDR3 DNA reads as TGCGCCAGCAGCCCCACGGGTAAAGCTTTCTTT. V is TRBV4-1 and J is TRBJ1-1; D is unclear. The CDR3 has 11 amino acids. Germline-derived CDR1 and CDR2 are MGHRA and YSYEKL. V lost 4 bases to trimming and J lost 9 bases, with 9 bases between them.

The J gene is TRBJ2-1, the V gene TRBV19, with 7 bases that match TRBD2. The germline V gene encodes CDR1 LNHDA and CDR2 SQIVND (reference sequence). Trimming removed 8 bases from V and 3 bases from J; junction bases left unmatched: 7. The CDR3 covers 14 residues. CDR3 amino acids: CASVLREGYNEQFF. In DNA, the CDR3 is TGTGCCAGTGTTTTAAGGGAGGGCTACAATGAGCAGTTCTTC.